Reported below is one T cell receptor (beta chain). The antigen remains undetermined. These data originate in a study of T cell responses to AZD1222 COVID-19 vaccine. Study outcomes and limitations: Vaccine-associated CD4 TCRs spanned spike, dominant at 160-218 and 743-854. The peak T cell response came first, and repertoires were sampled only after it.

Clones were sequenced by immunoSEQ multiplex PCR, and TCRdb holds only the in-frame ones, with some missing. Among some 130,000 clones listed, 88% were seen once. The CDR3 consists of 11 residues. The V gene's germline CDR1 is DFQATT and CDR2 SNEGSKA (reference sequence). Trimming stripped 2 bases from V and 7 bases from J, with 8 bases between. This chain joins TRBV20-1 and TRBJ1-1; D gene ambiguous. The clonotype was recovered from an adult in good health. Sequencing was performed on peripheral blood, taken on day 0 of AZD1222 vaccination. The CDR3 region has the DNA TGCAGTGCTAGATTCGCTCATGAAGCTTTCTTT. Translation: CSARFAHEAFF.